This TCR beta chain was captured by sequencing in a study of OX40 agonist ivuxolimab in advanced cancers. Study in general: The study enrolled dose-escalation patients with hepatocellular carcinoma, melanoma, renal cell or head and neck cancer.

The table came from immunoSEQ multiplex PCR; TCRdb's copy has only in-frame clones and leaves some out. The data hold approximately 50,000 clones, with about 85% observed a single time. CDR1 LNHDA and CDR2 SQIVND come from the germline V gene (reference sequence). Deletions cut 4 bases from V and 0 bases from J, with 7 bases between. The CDR3 totals 13 residues. This receptor was identified in an adult with an advanced solid tumor such as melanoma, head and neck, liver or kidney cancer. J is TRBJ2-7 and V is TRBV19; D is perhaps TRBD1 (5 bases). This material consisted of CD4+ or CD8+ T cells sorted from blood, taken in a trial of the OX40 agonist ivuxolimab. CDR3 sequence (DNA): TGTGCCAGTAGTACCCAGGGCTCCTACGAGCAGTACTTC. Its translation is CASSTQGSYEQYF.